In its sample, the clone carrying this T cell receptor beta chain was seen many times. No antigen is known for it. TCRdb analysed the RACE reads with MiXCR anew, one entry per CDR3 protein. The sample has around 34,000 distinct CDR3 sequences; approximately 6.3% are singletons. Time point reported: patch test 1, 2 weeks after DPC sensitization. Treatment indicated: therapeutic diphenylcyclopropenone sensitization with weekly scalp DPC. Blood, whole and unfractionated, served as the source for total RNA extraction. The sample originates from a study of human T cells and chemical hapten exposure. The wider study: DPC at 0.01% went onto the upper back in patch tests, read at 6 days. A patient group, mainly female, showed alopecia areata, totalis or universalis. Whole-study results and caveats: Patch test score tracked positively with PT1 expanded TCR counts.

The germline V gene encodes CDR1 SQVTM and CDR2 ANQGSEA. This CDR3 spans 13 amino acids. Deletions cut 7 bases from V and 6 bases from J, with 17 bases between. V and J are TRBV29-1 and TRBJ2-3, with D possibly TRBD2 on 7 matching bases. This TCR derives from a woman in her 30s with alopecia areata. Some clones in this sample may be carry-over from other donors' samples. The specimen was whole blood, collected in connection with sensitization to the hapten diphenylcyclopropenone (DPC). CDR3 bases: TGCAGCGCGGAGGGGGGGCCAACGGATACGCAGTATTTT. Translating gives CSAEGGPTDTQYF.